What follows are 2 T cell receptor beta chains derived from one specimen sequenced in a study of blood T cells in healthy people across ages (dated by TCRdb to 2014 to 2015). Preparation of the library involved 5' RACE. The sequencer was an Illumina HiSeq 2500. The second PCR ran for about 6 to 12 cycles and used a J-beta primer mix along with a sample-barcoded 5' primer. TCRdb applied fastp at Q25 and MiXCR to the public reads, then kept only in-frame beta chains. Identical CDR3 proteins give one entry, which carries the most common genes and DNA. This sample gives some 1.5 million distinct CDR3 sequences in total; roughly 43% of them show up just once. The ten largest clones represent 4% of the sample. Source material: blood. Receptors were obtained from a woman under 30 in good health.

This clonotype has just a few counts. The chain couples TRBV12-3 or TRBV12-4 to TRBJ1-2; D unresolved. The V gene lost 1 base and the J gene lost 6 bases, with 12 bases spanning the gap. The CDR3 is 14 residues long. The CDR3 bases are TGTGCCAGCAGTTTAGACTTGGGGATCGATGGCTACACCTTC. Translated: CASSLDLGIDGYTF.

The CDR3 reads CASSFSGQAVHEQFF. Here the CDR3 DNA reads TGTGCCAGCAGCTTTTCGGGGCAAGCAGTCCATGAGCAGTTCTTC. The rearrangement uses TRBV7-2 and TRBJ2-1, with D perhaps being TRBD1 or TRBD2 (5 bases each). V was clipped by 3 bases and J by 8 bases, with 17 bases between them. Per germline, CDR1 SGHTA and CDR2 FQGNSA. The CDR3 loop spans 15 amino acids.